A single sample gave rise to the 13 T cell receptor beta chains below, sequenced in a study of blood T cell repertoires in COVID-19. The protocol was immunoSEQ multiplex PCR, while the TCRdb copy is restricted to in-frame clones and leaves out a portion. The data show about 160,000 clones, with approximately 80% seen just once and roughly 20% held by the top ten. Input material: peripheral blood. These receptors all stem from a woman aged 80 or older with acute or convalescent COVID-19.

This clone has only one observation. V is TRBV5-1 and J is TRBJ2-7; possibly TRBD1 for D (6 bases). The V and J ends lost 4 bases and 1 base respectively, with 15 bases between them. Germline values: CDR1 SGHRS, CDR2 YFSETQ. The CDR3 is 15 amino acids. The CDR3 protein is CASSATGTNSYEQYF. DNA of the CDR3: TGCGCCAGCAGCGCTACCGGGACAAATTCCTACGAGCAGTACTTC.

The chain carries TRBV15 and TRBJ1-5, with no clear D. Trimming took 0 bases from V and 5 from J, leaving 14 bases between them. The CDR3 totals 16 residues. CDR1 is LNHNV, CDR2 YYDKDF, per germline (reference sequence). This chain's CDR3 is CATSRDVRGGDQPQHF. Written as DNA, the CDR3 is TGTGCCACCAGCAGAGATGTCCGGGGTGGGGATCAGCCCCAGCATTTT. The whole variable domain, filled in from reference TRBV15 and TRBJ1-5, reads DAMVIQNPRYQVTQFGKPVTLSCSQTLNHNVMYWYQQKSSQAPKLLFHYYDKDFNNEADTPDNFQSRRPNTSFCFLDIRSPGLGDTAMYLCATSRDVRGGDQPQHFGDGTRLSIL.

The chain joins TRBV27 to TRBJ2-2; 7 bases map to TRBD1. The CDR3 contains 16 residues. Germline CDR1 and CDR2: MNHEY and SMNVEV (reference sequence). Germline trimming cut 3 bases from V and 3 bases from J; bases unmatched to any gene: 7. The CDR3 DNA is TGTGCCAGCAGTTTCATCGACAGGGTGGACACCGGGGAGCTGTTTTTT. This encodes CASSFIDRVDTGELFF.

The chain combines TRBV27 with TRBJ1-4, with no clear D. CDR3 length: 16 residues. Per the germline V gene, CDR1 is MNHEY and CDR2 is SMNVEV (reference sequence). V lost 2 bases and J lost 0, with 10 bases in between. The CDR3 sequence is CASSLVGAATNEKLFF. CDR3 DNA sequence: TGTGCCAGCAGTTTAGTGGGAGCCGCAACTAATGAAAAACTGTTTTTT.

This chain links TRBV11-2 with TRBJ1-1; TRBD1 matches at 8 bases. The CDR3 has 14 residues. The germline V gene has CDR1 SGHAT and CDR2 FQNNGV. J gave up 3 bases and V 1 base, and 1 base lay outside the gene matches. The CDR3: CASSLGGQDTEAFF. The DNA for the CDR3 is TGTGCCAGCAGCTTAGGGGGACAGGACACTGAAGCTTTCTTT.

The V gene is TRBV11-3, the J gene TRBJ2-3; 12 positions match TRBD1. V was clipped by 5 bases and J by 5 bases; unmatched bases: 2. From germline, CDR1 is SGHNT and CDR2 YENEEA. CDR3 size: 14 residues. Here the CDR3 DNA reads TGTGCCAGCAGCGGGACAGGGGGCAAAGATACGCAGTATTTT. The encoded protein is CASSGTGGKDTQYF.

This chain joins TRBV4-1 and TRBJ1-5, with D possibly TRBD1 on 6 matching bases. The CDR3 length is 17 residues. Trimming took 1 base from V and 0 from J, leaving 13 bases between them. Per germline, CDR1 MGHRA and CDR2 YSYEKL. The CDR3 nucleotides read TGCGCCAGCAGCCAAGCCGCTGGACAGCTTAGCAATCAGCCCCAGCATTTT. As protein: CASSQAAGQLSNQPQHF.

The CDR3 bases are TGTGCCACCCTCCGCGGCAGGAACACTGAAGCTTTCTTT. This translates into CATLRGRNTEAFF. The chain couples TRBV12-3 or TRBV12-4 to TRBJ1-1; D is undetermined. The CDR3 is made up of 13 amino acids. The V end was cut by 10 bases, the J end by 1 base, with 13 bases between.

The chain joins TRBV9 to TRBJ2-1, with 11 nucleotides matching TRBD2. Trimming removed 2 bases from V and 8 bases from J; junction bases left unmatched: 3. Germline V gene lookup returns CDR1 SGDLS and CDR2 YYNGEE. This CDR3 spans 14 amino acids. This CDR3 is CASSVSGRGDEQFF. The DNA of the CDR3 is TGTGCCAGCAGCGTTAGCGGGAGGGGGGATGAGCAGTTCTTC.

The J gene is TRBJ2-1, the V gene TRBV20-1; 9 bases match TRBD2. V trimming: 6 bases; J trimming: 8 bases; junction bases outside the gene matches: 11. CDR3 length equals 14 residues. Germline CDR1 DFQATT, CDR2 SNEGSKA (reference sequence). As DNA, the CDR3 is TGCAGTGCCAGTAGCGGGAGAAGGAACCATGAGCAGTTCTTC. It is translated as CSASSGRRNHEQFF.

The chain carries TRBV2 and TRBJ2-7, with 7 bases lining up with TRBD2. The ends lost 6 bases at V and 6 bases at J; junction bases unmatched: 14. The CDR3 consists of 15 residues. Germline V CDR1 and CDR2: SNHLY, FYNNEI. CDR3 in amino acids: CASSRSGGWLGEQYF. The CDR3 DNA sequence: TGTGCCAGCAGCCGATCCGGGGGGTGGTTAGGCGAGCAGTACTTC.

This clone appeared a few times. The chain couples TRBV10-1 to TRBJ2-1; TRBD1 matches 7 bases. This CDR3 has 16 amino acids. The ends lost 4 bases at V and 5 bases at J; junction bases unmatched: 11. Germline V gives CDR1 WNHNN, CDR2 SYGVQD (reference sequence). In nucleotides, the CDR3 is TGCGCCAGCAGTGGATATCGGACAGGAGCCCACAATGAGCAGTTCTTC. The encoded protein is CASSGYRTGAHNEQFF.

The V and J genes are TRBV6-6 and TRBJ2-1, with 10 bases matching TRBD2. Trimming took 5 bases from V and 5 from J; bases not matched to a gene: 6. Looked up from germline, CDR1 is MNHNY and CDR2 is SVGAGI (reference sequence). This CDR3 is built from 15 residues. DNA of the CDR3: TGTGCCAGCAGTCCCCTAGCGGGAGTCGACAATGAGCAGTTCTTC. The encoded protein is CASSPLAGVDNEQFF.